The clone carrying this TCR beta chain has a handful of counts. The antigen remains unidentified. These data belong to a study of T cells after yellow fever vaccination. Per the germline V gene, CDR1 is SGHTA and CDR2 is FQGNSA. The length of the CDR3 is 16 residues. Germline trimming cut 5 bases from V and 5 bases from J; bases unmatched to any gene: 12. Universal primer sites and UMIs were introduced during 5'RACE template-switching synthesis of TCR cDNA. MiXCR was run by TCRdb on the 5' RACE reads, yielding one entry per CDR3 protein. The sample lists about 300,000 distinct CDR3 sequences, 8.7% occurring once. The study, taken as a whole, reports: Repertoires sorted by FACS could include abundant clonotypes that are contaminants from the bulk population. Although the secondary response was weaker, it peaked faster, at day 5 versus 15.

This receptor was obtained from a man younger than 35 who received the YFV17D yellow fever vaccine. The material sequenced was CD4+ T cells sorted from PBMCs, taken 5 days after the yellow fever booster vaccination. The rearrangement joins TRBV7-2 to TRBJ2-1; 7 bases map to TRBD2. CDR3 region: CASSLHGLGNDNEQFF. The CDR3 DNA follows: TGTGCCAGCAGCCTGCATGGACTAGGGAATGACAATGAGCAGTTCTTC.